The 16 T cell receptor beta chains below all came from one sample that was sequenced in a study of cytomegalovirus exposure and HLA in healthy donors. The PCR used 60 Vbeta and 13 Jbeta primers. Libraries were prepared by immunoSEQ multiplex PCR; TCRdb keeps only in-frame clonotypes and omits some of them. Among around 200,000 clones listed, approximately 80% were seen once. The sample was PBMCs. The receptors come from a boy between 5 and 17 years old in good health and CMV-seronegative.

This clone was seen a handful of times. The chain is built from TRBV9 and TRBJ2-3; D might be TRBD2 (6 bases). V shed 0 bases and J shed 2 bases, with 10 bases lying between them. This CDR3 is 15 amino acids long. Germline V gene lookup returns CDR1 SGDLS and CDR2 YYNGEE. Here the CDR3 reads CASSVEGLPTDTQYF. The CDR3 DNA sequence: TGTGCCAGCAGCGTAGAAGGACTACCCACAGATACGCAGTATTTT.

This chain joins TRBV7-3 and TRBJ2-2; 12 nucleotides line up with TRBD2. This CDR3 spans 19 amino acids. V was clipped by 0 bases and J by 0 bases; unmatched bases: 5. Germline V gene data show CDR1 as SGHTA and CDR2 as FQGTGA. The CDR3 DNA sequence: TGTGCCAGCAGCTTAACGTCCCTAGCGGGGGGGCCGAACACCGGGGAGCTGTTTTTT. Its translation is CASSLTSLAGGPNTGELFF.

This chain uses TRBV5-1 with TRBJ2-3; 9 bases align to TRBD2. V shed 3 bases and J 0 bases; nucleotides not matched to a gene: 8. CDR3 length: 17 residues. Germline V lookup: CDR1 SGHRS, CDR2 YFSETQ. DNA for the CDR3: TGCGCCAGCAGCTGGAGGGCTAGCGGGGTTAGCACAGATACGCAGTATTTT. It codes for CASSWRASGVSTDTQYF.

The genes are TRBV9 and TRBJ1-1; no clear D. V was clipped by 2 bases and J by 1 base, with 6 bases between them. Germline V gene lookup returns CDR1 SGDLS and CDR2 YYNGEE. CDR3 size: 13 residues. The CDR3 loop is CASSVGANTEAFF. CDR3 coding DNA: TGTGCCAGCAGCGTTGGAGCGAACACTGAAGCTTTCTTT.

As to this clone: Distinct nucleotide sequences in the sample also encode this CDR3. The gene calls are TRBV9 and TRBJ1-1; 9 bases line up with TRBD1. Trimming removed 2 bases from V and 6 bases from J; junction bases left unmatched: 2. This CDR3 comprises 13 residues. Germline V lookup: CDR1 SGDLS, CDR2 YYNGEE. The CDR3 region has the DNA TGTGCCAGCAGCGTGGGACAGGGCGCTGAAGCTTTCTTT. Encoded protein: CASSVGQGAEAFF.

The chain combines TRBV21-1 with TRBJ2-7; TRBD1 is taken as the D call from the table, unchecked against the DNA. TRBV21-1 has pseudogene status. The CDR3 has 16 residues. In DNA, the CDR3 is TGTGCCAGCAGCTCCAAAGGGACAGGGAGAGGCCACGAGCAGTACTTC. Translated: CASSSKGTGRGHEQYF.

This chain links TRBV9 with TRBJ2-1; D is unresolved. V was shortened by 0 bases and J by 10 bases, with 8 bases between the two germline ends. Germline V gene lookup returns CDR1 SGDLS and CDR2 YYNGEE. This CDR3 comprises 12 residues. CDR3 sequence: CASSVGPSEQFF. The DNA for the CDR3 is TGTGCCAGCAGCGTAGGGCCGTCCGAGCAGTTCTTC.

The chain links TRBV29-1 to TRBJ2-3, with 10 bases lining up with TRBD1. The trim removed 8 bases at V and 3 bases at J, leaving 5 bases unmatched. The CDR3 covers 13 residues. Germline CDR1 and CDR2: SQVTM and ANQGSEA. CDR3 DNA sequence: TGCAGCATGGGACAGGGGAGGACAGATACGCAGTATTTT. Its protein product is CSMGQGRTDTQYF.

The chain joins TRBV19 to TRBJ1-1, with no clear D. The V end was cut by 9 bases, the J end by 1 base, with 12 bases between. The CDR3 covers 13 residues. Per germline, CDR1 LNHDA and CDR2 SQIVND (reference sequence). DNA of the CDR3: TGTGCCAGCAAAGGGAGGTCGAACACTGAAGCTTTCTTT. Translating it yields CASKGRSNTEAFF. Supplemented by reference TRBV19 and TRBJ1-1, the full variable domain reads DGGITQSPKYLFRKEGQNVTLSCEQNLNHDAMYWYRQDPGQGLRLIYYSQIVNDFQKGDIAEGYSVSREKKESFPLTVTSAQKNPTAFYLCASKGRSNTEAFFGQGTRLTVV.

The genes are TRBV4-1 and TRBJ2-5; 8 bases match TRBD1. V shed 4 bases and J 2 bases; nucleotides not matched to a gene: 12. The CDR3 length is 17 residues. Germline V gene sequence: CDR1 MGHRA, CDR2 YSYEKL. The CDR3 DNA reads TGCGCCAGCAGCCCTTTGACAGGGGAAGGTGGGCAAGAGACCCAGTACTTC. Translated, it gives CASSPLTGEGGQETQYF.

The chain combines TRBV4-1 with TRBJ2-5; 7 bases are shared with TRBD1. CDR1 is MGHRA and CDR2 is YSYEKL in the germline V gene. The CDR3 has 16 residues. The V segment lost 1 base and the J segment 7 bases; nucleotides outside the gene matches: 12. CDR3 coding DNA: TGCGCCAGCAGCCAAGGACAGGGTGTTTTCGTCGGGACCCAGTACTTC. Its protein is CASSQGQGVFVGTQYF.

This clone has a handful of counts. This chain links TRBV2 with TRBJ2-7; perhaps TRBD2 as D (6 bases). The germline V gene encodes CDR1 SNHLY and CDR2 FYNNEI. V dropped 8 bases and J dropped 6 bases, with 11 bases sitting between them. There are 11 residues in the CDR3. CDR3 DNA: TGTGCCAGCCTGGGAGGTCTCGAGCAGTACTTC. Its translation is CASLGGLEQYF.

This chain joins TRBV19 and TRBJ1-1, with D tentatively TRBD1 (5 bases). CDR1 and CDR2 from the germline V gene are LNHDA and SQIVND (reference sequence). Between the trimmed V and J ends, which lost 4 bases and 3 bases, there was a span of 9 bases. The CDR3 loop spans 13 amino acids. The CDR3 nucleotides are TGTGCCAGTAGTACTGACAGTCACACTGAAGCTTTCTTT. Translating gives CASSTDSHTEAFF.

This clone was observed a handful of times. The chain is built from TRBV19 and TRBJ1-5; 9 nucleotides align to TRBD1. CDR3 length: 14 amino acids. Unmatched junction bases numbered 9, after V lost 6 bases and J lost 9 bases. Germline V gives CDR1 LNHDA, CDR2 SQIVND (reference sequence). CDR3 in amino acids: CASSRDRDLGPQHF. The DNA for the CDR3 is TGTGCCAGTAGCCGGGACAGGGACTTAGGGCCCCAGCATTTT. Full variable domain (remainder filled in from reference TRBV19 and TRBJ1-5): DGGITQSPKYLFRKEGQNVTLSCEQNLNHDAMYWYRQDPGQGLRLIYYSQIVNDFQKGDIAEGYSVSREKKESFPLTVTSAQKNPTAFYLCASSRDRDLGPQHFGDGTRLSIL.

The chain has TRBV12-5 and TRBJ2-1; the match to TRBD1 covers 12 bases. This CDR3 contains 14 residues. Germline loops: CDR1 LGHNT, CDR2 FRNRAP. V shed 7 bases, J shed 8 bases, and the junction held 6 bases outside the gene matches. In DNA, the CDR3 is TGTGCTAGTGACCCGGGACAGGGGGCTGATGAGCAGTTCTTC. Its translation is CASDPGQGADEQFF. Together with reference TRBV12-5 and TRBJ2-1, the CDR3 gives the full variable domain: DARVTQTPRHKVTEMGQEVTMRCQPILGHNTVFWYRQTMMQGLELLAYFRNRAPLDDSGMPKDRFSAEMPDATLATLKIQPSEPRDSAVYFCASDPGQGADEQFFGPGTRLTVL.

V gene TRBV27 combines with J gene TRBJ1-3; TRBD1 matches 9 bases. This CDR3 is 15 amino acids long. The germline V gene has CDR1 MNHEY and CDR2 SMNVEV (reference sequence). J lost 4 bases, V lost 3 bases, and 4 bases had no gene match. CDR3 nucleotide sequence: TGTGCCAGCAGTTTCCAACAGGGGGCCGGAAACACCATATATTTT. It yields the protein CASSFQQGAGNTIYF.